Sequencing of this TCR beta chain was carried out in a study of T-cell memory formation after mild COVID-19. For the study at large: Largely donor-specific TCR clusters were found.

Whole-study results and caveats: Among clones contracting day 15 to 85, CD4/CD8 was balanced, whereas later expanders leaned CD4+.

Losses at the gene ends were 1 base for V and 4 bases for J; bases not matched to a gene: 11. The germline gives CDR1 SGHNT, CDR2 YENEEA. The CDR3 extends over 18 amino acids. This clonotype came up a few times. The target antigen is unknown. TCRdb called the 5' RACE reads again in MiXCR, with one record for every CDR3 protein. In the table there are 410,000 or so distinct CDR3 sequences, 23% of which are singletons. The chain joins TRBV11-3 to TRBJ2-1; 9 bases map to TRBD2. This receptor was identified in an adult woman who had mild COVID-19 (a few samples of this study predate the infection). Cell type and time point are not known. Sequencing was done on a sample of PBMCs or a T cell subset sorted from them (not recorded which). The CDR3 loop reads CASSLAALTSGGYNEQFF. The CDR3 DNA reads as TGTGCCAGCAGCTTAGCCGCCCTGACTAGCGGAGGGTACAATGAGCAGTTCTTC.